This entry describes one T cell receptor beta chain. Its antigen remains unidentified. The sample is drawn from a study of blood T cells in healthy people across ages. Broader study findings: Unsorted PBMCs prevented conclusive naive versus antigen-experienced comparison. Percentage of naive T cells showed a strong correlation with TCR beta diversity.

RNA extraction gave at least 5 micrograms of total RNA per sample. V lost 3 bases to trimming and J lost 4 bases, with 18 bases between them. The CDR3 length is 16 residues. PCR was performed a second time for 7 to 11 cycles using a sample-barcoded 5' primer and a J-beta primer mix. Each of the cDNA molecules was tagged by a template-switch adaptor with 12 random nucleotides. TCRdb recomputed calls from the 5' RACE reads with MiXCR, one row per CDR3 protein. The sample includes about 1.5 million distinct CDR3 sequences, roughly two fifths of them seen just once. The rearrangement uses TRBV12-3 or TRBV12-4 and TRBJ1-1, with TRBD1 as a possible D gene (6 bases). Input material: blood. The source is a woman in her late teens or twenties in good health. CDR3 in amino acids: CASSLAQGPKITEAFF. The CDR3 DNA reads TGTGCCAGCAGTTTGGCCCAGGGGCCTAAGATCACTGAAGCTTTCTTT.